The next 8 T cell receptor beta chains were all read from a single sample in a study of CD8+CD57+ T cells in acquired aplastic anemia. Both TCR beta VDJ combination and CDR3 sequence profiling were carried out. Genomic DNA was the template for this profiling. Via MiXCR, TCRdb re-called the reads, giving one row per CDR3 protein. The repertoire holds more than 150,000 distinct CDR3 sequences, with 46% as singletons. Sequenced sample: sorted CD4+, CD8+, or CD8+CD57+ T cells (not recorded which) from PBMCs. These receptors were collected from a human donor in good health.

The rearrangement uses TRBV10-3 and TRBJ2-1, with 12 bases fitting TRBD2. This CDR3 has 16 amino acids. Germline V gene sequence: CDR1 ENHRY, CDR2 SYGVKD. V gave up 6 bases and J gave up 8 bases; unmatched junction bases: 11. CDR3 DNA sequence: TGTGCCATCAGCTCGCCTAGCGGGAGGGCCGGTGATGAGCAGTTCTTC. Translation: CAISSPSGRAGDEQFF.

The chain joins TRBV13 to TRBJ1-2, with D unresolved. V lost 5 bases to trimming and J lost 4 bases, with 11 bases between them. The germline V gene encodes CDR1 PRHDT and CDR2 FYEKMQ (reference sequence). The CDR3 is made up of 13 amino acids. The CDR3 spells CASSQGPIYGYTF. In nucleotides, the CDR3 is TGTGCCAGCAGCCAAGGACCGATCTATGGCTACACCTTC.

This clonotype was found many times. The chain combines TRBV3-1 with TRBJ1-1; D not resolved. The germline CDR1 and CDR2 sequences are LGHDT and YNNKEL (reference sequence). The CDR3 runs 14 residues. Trimming cost V 3 bases and J 1 base, with 9 bases left between them. Written as DNA, the CDR3 is TGTGCCAGCAGCCACGCAGGTAAGAACACTGAAGCTTTCTTT. Its translation: CASSHAGKNTEAFF.

This clonotype has just a few counts. One junction end disagrees with the germline gene, perhaps due to a read error. The CDR3 loop reads CASSLAPYNEQFF. The CDR3 DNA is TGTGCTAGCAGTCTAGCGCCTTACAATGAGCAGTTCTTC. The rearrangement joins TRBV7-7 to TRBJ2-1; D perhaps matches TRBD2 (6 bases). The CDR3 covers 13 residues. Per germline, CDR1 SSHAT and CDR2 FNYEAQ (reference sequence).

The chain links TRBV20-1 to TRBJ2-5; 11 nucleotides line up with TRBD2. This CDR3 comprises 18 residues. Germline CDR1 DFQATT, CDR2 SNEGSKA (reference sequence). V dropped 0 bases and J dropped 5; count of bases not matched to a gene: 14. DNA for the CDR3: TGCAGTGCTAGAGACCGATACCAACTAGCGGGAGCCGGTGAGACCCAGTACTTC. Protein product: CSARDRYQLAGAGETQYF.

This clonotype was picked up many times. The V and J genes are TRBV3-1 and TRBJ2-1; D unclear. Germline V gene sequence: CDR1 LGHDT, CDR2 YNNKEL (reference sequence). V lost 8 bases and J 3 bases, leaving 8 bases between the germline ends. The CDR3 loop spans 12 amino acids. CDR3 DNA sequence: TGTGCCAGCGGTAGTTACTACAATGAGCAGTTCTTC. Its translation: CASGSYYNEQFF.

This clonotype was observed a handful of times. The chain links TRBV20-1 to TRBJ1-5; D gene uncertain. V was trimmed by 1 base and J by 7 bases, leaving 11 bases between them. CDR3 length: 13 amino acids. Germline V CDR1 and CDR2: DFQATT, SNEGSKA (reference sequence). CDR3 DNA sequence: TGCAGTGCTAGAGCCACAAGTGGGCAGCCCCAGCATTTT. It is translated as CSARATSGQPQHF.

The V call is TRBV24-1, the J call TRBJ1-5; no firm D call. Germline CDR1 and CDR2: KGHDR and SFDVKD. This CDR3 is 14 amino acids long. V shed 2 bases and J shed 11 bases, with 15 bases lying between them. CDR3 sequence reads: CATSDSRPRETQHF. The CDR3 DNA reads as TGTGCCACCAGTGATTCGCGCCCAAGGGAGACCCAGCATTTT.